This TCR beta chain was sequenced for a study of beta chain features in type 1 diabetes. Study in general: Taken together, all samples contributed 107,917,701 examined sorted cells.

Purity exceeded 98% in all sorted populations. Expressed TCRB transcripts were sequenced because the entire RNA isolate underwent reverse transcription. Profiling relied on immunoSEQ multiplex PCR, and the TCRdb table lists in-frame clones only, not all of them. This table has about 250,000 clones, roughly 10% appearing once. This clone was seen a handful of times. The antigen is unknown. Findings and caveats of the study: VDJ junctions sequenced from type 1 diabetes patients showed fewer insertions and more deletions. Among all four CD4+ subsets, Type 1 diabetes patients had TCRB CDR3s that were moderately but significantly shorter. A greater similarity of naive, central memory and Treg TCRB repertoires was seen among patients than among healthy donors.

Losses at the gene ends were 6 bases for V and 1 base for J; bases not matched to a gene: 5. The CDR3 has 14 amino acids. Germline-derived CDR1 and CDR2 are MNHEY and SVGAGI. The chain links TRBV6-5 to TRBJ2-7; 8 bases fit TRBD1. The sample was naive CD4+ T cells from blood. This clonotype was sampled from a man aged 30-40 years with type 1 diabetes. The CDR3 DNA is TGTGCCAGCAGAGCCCGGGACAGGTCCTACGAGCAGTACTTC. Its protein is CASRARDRSYEQYF.